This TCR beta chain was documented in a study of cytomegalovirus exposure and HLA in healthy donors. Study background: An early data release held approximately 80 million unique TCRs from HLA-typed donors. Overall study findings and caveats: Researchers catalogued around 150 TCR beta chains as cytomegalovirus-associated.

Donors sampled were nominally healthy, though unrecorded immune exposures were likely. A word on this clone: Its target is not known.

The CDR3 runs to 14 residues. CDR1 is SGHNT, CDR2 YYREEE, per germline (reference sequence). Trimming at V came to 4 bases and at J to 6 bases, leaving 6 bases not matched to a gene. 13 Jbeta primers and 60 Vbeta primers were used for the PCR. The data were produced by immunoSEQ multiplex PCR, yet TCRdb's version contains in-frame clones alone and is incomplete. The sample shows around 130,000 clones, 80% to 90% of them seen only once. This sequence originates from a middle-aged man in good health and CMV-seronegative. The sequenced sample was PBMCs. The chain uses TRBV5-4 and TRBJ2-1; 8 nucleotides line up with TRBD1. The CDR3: CASSKTGVINEQFF. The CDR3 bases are TGTGCCAGCAGCAAGACAGGGGTGATCAATGAGCAGTTCTTC.